The rows below give T cell receptor beta chains drawn from one sample of a study of blood T cells in healthy people across ages. TCRdb re-called the 5' RACE reads with MiXCR, one entry per CDR3 protein. The repertoire holds 800,000 to 950,000 distinct CDR3 sequences, with approximately 49% as singletons. Sequencing was carried out using blood. The receptors were gathered from a man aged 25-40 years in good health. CDR3s include the opening cysteine and the closing phenylalanine or tryptophan. D genes are given only for firm matches. For some rows the clone size is stated as once, few or many, or as a class when expanded; others skip it.

clone size | J gene | D gene | V gene | CDR3 protein | CDR3 DNA
. | TRBJ1-5 | TRBD1 | TRBV10-3 | CAIRGQGDQPQHF | TGTGCCATCAGGGGACAGGGGGATCAGCCCCAGCATTTT
many | TRBJ1-4 | . | TRBV6-6 | CASSRAGRPNEKLFF | TGTGCCAGCAGTCGGGCAGGCAGGCCTAATGAAAAACTGTTTTTT
. | TRBJ2-1 | . | TRBV9 | CASSVGGAEDSEQFF | TGTGCCAGCAGCGTTGGGGGGGCTGAAGACAGTGAGCAGTTCTTC
. | TRBJ1-2 | TRBD1 | TRBV27 | CASRAPRGQPTYGYTF | TGTGCCAGCAGGGCGCCCCGGGGACAGCCCACCTATGGCTACACCTTC
few | TRBJ1-1 | TRBD1 | TRBV7-9 | CASSGRTGNTEAFF | TGTGCCAGCAGCGGAAGGACAGGGAACACTGAAGCTTTCTTT
. | TRBJ2-5 | . | TRBV29-1 | CSVLVQETQYF | TGCAGCGTTCTCGTTCAAGAGACCCAGTACTTC
. | TRBJ1-2 | TRBD1 | TRBV27 | CASSPTWDRGPANYGYTF | TGTGCCAGCAGTCCCACCTGGGACAGGGGGCCGGCTAACTATGGCTACACCTTC
. | TRBJ1-1 | TRBD1 | TRBV12-3/TRBV12-4 | CASTWGTVSAFF | TGTGCCAGCACCTGGGGGACAGTCTCGGCTTTCTTT
. | TRBJ2-7 | TRBD2 | TRBV6-6 | CASSKNGEGRLEQYF | TGTGCCAGCAGTAAAAACGGGGAGGGGAGGCTCGAGCAGTACTTC
. | TRBJ2-7 | . | TRBV20-1 | CSARDVGGPYEQYF | TGCAGTGCTAGAGATGTGGGGGGGCCGTACGAGCAGTACTTC
many | TRBJ1-5 | . | TRBV27 | CASGSTDFVNQPQHF | TGTGCCAGCGGGTCGACGGACTTCGTCAATCAGCCCCAGCATTTT
few | TRBJ1-2 | TRBD1 | TRBV4-1 | CASSQVYRGKEGNYGYTF | TGCGCCAGCAGCCAAGTTTACAGGGGGAAGGAGGGTAACTATGGCTACACCTTC
. | TRBJ2-7 | TRBD2 | TRBV2 | CASSDRGEGYHEQYF | TGTGCCAGCAGTGATCGGGGGGAGGGGTACCACGAGCAGTACTTC
few | TRBJ2-3 | . | TRBV3-1 | CASSLWGDSTDTQYF | TGTGCCAGCAGCCTCTGGGGAGATAGCACAGATACGCAGTATTTT
. | TRBJ2-5 | TRBD2 | TRBV3-1 | CASSQDSGGFNEQYF | TGTGCCAGCAGCCAAGATAGCGGGGGTTTTAATGAGCAGTACTTC
. | TRBJ2-3 | . | TRBV27 | CASSLAAPAGDTQYF | TGTGCCAGCAGTTTAGCTGCGCCAGCGGGAGATACGCAGTATTTT
once | TRBJ2-1 | . | TRBV15 | CATSRDDWTPVNNGQFF | TGTGCCACCAGCAGAGATGATTGGACTCCGGTAAACAATGGGCAGTTCTTC
once | TRBJ1-1 | . | TRBV4-3 | CASSQEVRRLNTEAFF | TGCGCCAGCAGCCAAGAGGTCAGACGCTTGAACACTGAAGCTTTCTTT
. | TRBJ2-4 | . | TRBV4-1 | CASSHPGRGQQNIQYF | TGCGCCAGCAGCCACCCAGGGCGGGGACAGCAAAACATTCAGTACTTC
. | TRBJ2-5 | TRBD2 | TRBV2 | CASSEAGAGETQYF | TGTGCCAGCAGTGAAGCAGGAGCGGGGGAGACCCAGTACTTC
. | TRBJ2-7 | . | TRBV6-2/TRBV6-3 | CASSTRDGPTYEQYF | TGTGCCAGCAGCACTCGGGACGGTCCAACCTACGAGCAGTACTTC
. | TRBJ2-7 | . | TRBV10-1 | CASSEGTVNPYEQYF | TGCGCCAGCAGTGAAGGGACCGTAAATCCCTACGAGCAGTACTTC
. | TRBJ2-7 | TRBD1 | TRBV20-1 | CSAIRGQSEQYF | TGCAGTGCTATTAGGGGGCAGAGCGAGCAGTACTTC
few | TRBJ1-5 | . | TRBV7-8 | CASSSSLNLGGGQPQHF | TGTGCCAGCAGCTCTTCCCTCAATTTGGGGGGAGGGCAGCCCCAGCATTTT
. | TRBJ2-3 | . | TRBV20-1 | CSARVRDTQYF | TGCAGTGCTAGAGTGAGAGATACGCAGTATTTT
. | TRBJ1-1 | TRBD1 | TRBV24-1 | CATRQGGWTEAFF | TGTGCCACCAGACAGGGGGGTTGGACTGAAGCTTTCTTT
. | TRBJ2-3 | . | TRBV11-2 | CTSSLGPSTDTQYF | TGTACCAGCAGCCTCGGACCGAGCACAGATACGCAGTATTTT
once | TRBJ1-1 | . | TRBV4-1 | CASSQVGGGYVAEAFF | TGCGCCAGCAGCCAGGTGGGGGGGGGTTACGTCGCTGAAGCTTTCTTT
. | TRBJ1-6 | TRBD1 | TRBV20-1 | CSAPGQMTSNSPLHF | TGCAGTGCTCCGGGACAGATGACAAGTAATTCACCCCTCCACTTT
. | TRBJ1-1 | . | TRBV5-1 | CASSSGQRPIREAFF | TGCGCCAGCAGCTCAGGACAGCGACCCATTCGGGAAGCTTTCTTT
. | TRBJ1-6 | . | TRBV9 | CASSVDNYNSPLHF | TGTGCCAGCAGCGTTGATAATTATAATTCACCCCTCCACTTT
. | TRBJ1-5 | . | TRBV6-2/TRBV6-3 | CASGFQRGARNQPQHF | TGTGCCAGCGGATTCCAGAGGGGTGCTAGGAATCAGCCCCAGCATTTT
. | TRBJ2-7 | TRBD2 | TRBV29-1 | CSVEVNYRGGIKYF | TGCAGCGTTGAAGTGAACTACCGGGGGGGAATAAAGTACTTC
. | TRBJ2-7 | . | TRBV25-1 | CASSEWGEQYF | TGTGCCAGCAGTGAATGGGGCGAGCAGTACTTC
few | TRBJ2-3 | . | TRBV7-3 | CASSLGLAGAGDTQYF | TGTGCCAGCAGCTTAGGGTTGGCGGGGGCGGGAGATACCCAGTATTTT
. | TRBJ2-5 | TRBD1 | TRBV11-2 | CASSLGIDRGRGETQYF | TGTGCCAGCAGCTTAGGGATCGACAGGGGGCGCGGGGAGACCCAGTACTTC
. | TRBJ2-7 | TRBD2 | TRBV6-1 | CASSGSTLSGGVSSFIYEQYF | TGTGCCAGCAGTGGATCTACTTTAAGCGGGGGGGTCTCATCTTTCATCTACGAGCAGTACTTC
few | TRBJ1-1 | . | TRBV4-3 | CASSQNPTGSTEAFF | TGCGCCAGCAGCCAAAACCCCACAGGATCCACTGAAGCTTTCTTT
. | TRBJ2-3 | . | TRBV20-1 | CSASPEGERGTDTQYF | TGCAGTGCTAGCCCCGAGGGGGAGAGGGGTACAGATACGCAGTATTTT
. | TRBJ2-7 | TRBD2 | TRBV10-3 | CAISGTSGGEDSYEQYF | TGTGCCATCAGTGGAACTAGCGGGGGCGAGGATTCCTACGAGCAGTACTTC
few | TRBJ1-2 | TRBD1 | TRBV24-1 | CATSGRYPRQGVYGYTF | TGTGCCACCAGTGGGCGCTATCCTCGACAGGGGGTATATGGCTACACCTTC
few | TRBJ2-4 | TRBD1 | TRBV27 | CASTGQGEQYF | TGTGCCAGCACTGGACAGGGGGAGCAGTACTTC
. | TRBJ1-4 | . | TRBV20-1 | CSAREGTTQGEKLFF | TGCAGTGCTAGAGAAGGGACCACACAGGGTGAAAAACTGTTTTTT
. | TRBJ2-3 | . | TRBV24-1 | CALYQEHPDTQYF | TGTGCCCTGTACCAGGAGCACCCAGATACGCAGTATTTT
. | TRBJ2-4 | TRBD1 | TRBV4-1 | CASSQRTGDTYNEQYF | TGCGCCAGCAGCCAGAGGACAGGGGATACTTACAATGAGCAGTACTTC
. | TRBJ2-3 | . | TRBV6-5 | CASSSRTQRVTDTQYF | TGTGCCAGCAGTTCCCGGACCCAGCGGGTCACAGATACGCAGTATTTT
. | TRBJ2-5 | . | TRBV21-1 | CASSKGGGGAQETQYF | TGTGCCAGCAGCAAAGGGGGCGGGGGGGCCCAAGAGACCCAGTACTTC
. | TRBJ2-4 | . | TRBV7-9 | CASSDIGQLVAKNIQYF | TGTGCCAGCAGCGACATCGGACAGCTTGTAGCCAAAAACATTCAGTACTTC
. | TRBJ2-3 | . | TRBV11-2 | CASSFKGGGTDTQYF | TGTGCCAGCAGTTTCAAGGGGGGTGGCACAGATACGCAGTATTTT
. | TRBJ1-1 | TRBD1 | TRBV28 | CASSSTGLNSEAFF | TGTGCCAGCAGTTCGACAGGGTTGAATTCTGAAGCTTTCTTT
few | TRBJ2-1 | . | TRBV7-3 | CASSAKTTGPYNEQFF | TGTGCCAGCAGCGCTAAAACCACTGGACCTTACAATGAGCAGTTCTTC